Here is one T cell receptor (beta chain) with its context. Its antigen is not identified. This entry comes from a study of T cell responses to AZD1222 COVID-19 vaccine. Study-level results: As reported, nearly half of all spike-specific TCRs target variant regions that are unmutated.

Only in-frame clones appear in the TCRdb table, and some are missing; sequencing was by immunoSEQ multiplex PCR. The repertoire holds 150,000 or so clones, 90% seen once, with 3.5% to 5.5% in the top ten. The V gene lost 2 bases and the J gene lost 1 base, with 8 bases spanning the gap. There are 14 residues in the CDR3. The germline V gene has CDR1 SGHTA and CDR2 FQGTGA. V and J are TRBV7-3 and TRBJ2-5; D is unresolved. The source is an adult who received the MenACWY meningococcal vaccine as a control. Sequences were derived from peripheral blood, sampled 28 days after the second dose of the MenACWY control vaccine. CDR3 sequence reads: CASSLYGFQETQYF. DNA for the CDR3: TGTGCCAGCAGCTTATACGGTTTCCAAGAGACCCAGTACTTC.